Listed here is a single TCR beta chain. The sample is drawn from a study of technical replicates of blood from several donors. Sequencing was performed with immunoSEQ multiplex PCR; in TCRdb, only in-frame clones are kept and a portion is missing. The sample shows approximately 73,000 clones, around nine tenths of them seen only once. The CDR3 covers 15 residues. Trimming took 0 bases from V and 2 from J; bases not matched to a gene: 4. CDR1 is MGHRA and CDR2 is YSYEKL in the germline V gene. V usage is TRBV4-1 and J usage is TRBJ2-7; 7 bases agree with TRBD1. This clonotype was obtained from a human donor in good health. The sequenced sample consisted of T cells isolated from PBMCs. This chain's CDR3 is CASSQEGGMTYEQYF. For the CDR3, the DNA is TGCGCCAGCAGCCAAGAAGGGGGCATGACCTACGAGCAGTACTTC.